This T cell receptor beta chain was recovered during a study of cytomegalovirus exposure and HLA in healthy donors. The method was immunoSEQ multiplex PCR; TCRdb's version includes in-frame clones alone and lacks a portion of them. The sample consists of around 160,000 clones, approximately 80% of them appearing once. This clone was seen a few times. Germline-derived CDR1 and CDR2 are SQVTM and ANQGSEA. The J segment lost 0 bases and the V segment lost 4 bases, leaving 10 bases of the junction unmatched. The CDR3 is 17 amino acids. The chain employs TRBV29-1 and TRBJ2-7; 12 bases are a match to TRBD2. This receptor was identified in a man between 25 and 39 years old in good health and CMV-seropositive. Input material: PBMCs. This CDR3 is CSVGALAGGLSSYEQYF. Here the CDR3 DNA reads TGCAGCGTTGGGGCACTAGCGGGGGGCTTAAGCTCCTACGAGCAGTACTTC.